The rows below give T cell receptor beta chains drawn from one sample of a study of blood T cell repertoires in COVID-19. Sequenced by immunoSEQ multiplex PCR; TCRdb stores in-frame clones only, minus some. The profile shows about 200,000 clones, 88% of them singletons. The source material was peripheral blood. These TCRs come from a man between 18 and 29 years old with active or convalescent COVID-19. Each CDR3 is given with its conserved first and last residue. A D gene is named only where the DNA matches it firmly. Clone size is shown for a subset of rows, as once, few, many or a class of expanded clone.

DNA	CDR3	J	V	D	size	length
TGTGCCAGCAGCTTAACCGGGACAGGGATAAATCAGCCCCAGCATTTT	CASSLTGTGINQPQHF	TRBJ1-5	TRBV7-8	TRBD1	once	16
TGCGCCAGCAGCAAAAATCTAGGGGGTGGAATGGCCAACGTCCTGACTTTC	CASSKNLGGGMANVLTF	TRBJ2-6	TRBV5-1	-	-	17
TGTGCCAGCAAGGCGGGTTCGGCGAACACTGAAGCTTTCTTT	CASKAGSANTEAFF	TRBJ1-1	TRBV6-5	-	-	14
TGCGCCAGCAGCCAAGATACGCGGTACCAAGAGACCCAGTACTTC	CASSQDTRYQETQYF	TRBJ2-5	TRBV4-3	-	-	15
TGTGCCAGCAGATCTAGGACAGGGGTTGAAGCTTTCTTT	CASRSRTGVEAFF	TRBJ1-1	TRBV2	TRBD1	-	13
TGTGCCAGCAGCCCTCGGACTCGAAGATCCAACGAGCAGTACTTC	CASSPRTRRSNEQYF	TRBJ2-7	TRBV7-2	-	-	15
TGTGCCAGTAGTACGTTTTTGGGGGCCGGGGGGCTGAGCACTGAAGCTTTCTTT	CASSTFLGAGGLSTEAFF	TRBJ1-1	TRBV19	-	-	18
TGTGCCAGCAGTCGAGGGACAGGGGTCGCTGAAGAGACCCAGTACTTC	CASSRGTGVAEETQYF	TRBJ2-5	TRBV28	TRBD1	few	16
TGTGCCAGCTCACCTGACAGGGTATCAGGAAACACCATATATTTT	CASSPDRVSGNTIYF	TRBJ1-3	TRBV18	TRBD1	once	15
TGTGCCAGCAGCTTAGCGCAGGGACAGTCCTACGAGCAGTACTTC	CASSLAQGQSYEQYF	TRBJ2-7	TRBV7-9	TRBD1	-	15
TGTGCCAGCAGTCCCCTGCCCGGACAGGGAACCTACGAGCAGTACTTC	CASSPLPGQGTYEQYF	TRBJ2-7	TRBV25-1	TRBD1	-	16
TGTGCCAGCCAACCGGGACAGCCTCGCGATGAGCAGTTCTTC	CASQPGQPRDEQFF	TRBJ2-1	TRBV19	TRBD1	-	14
TGCGCCAGCAGTGAGTCCAATAGCGATACGCAGTATTTT	CASSESNSDTQYF	TRBJ2-3	TRBV10-1	-	once	13
TGTGCCAGCAGTTTGGGGAGGGGCCAAGAGACCCAGTACTTC	CASSLGRGQETQYF	TRBJ2-5	TRBV27	TRBD2	-	14
TGTGCCAGCAGCGTGTCCCCCGGAGCCGAGACCCAGTACTTC	CASSVSPGAETQYF	TRBJ2-5	TRBV9	-	-	14
TGTGCCAGCAGCTTGACCTCCCCAGGAATGAATGGCTACACCTTC	CASSLTSPGMNGYTF	TRBJ1-2	TRBV5-5	-	-	15
TGTGCCAGCAGCCCACCCACAGTATACGAGCAGTACTTC	CASSPPTVYEQYF	TRBJ2-7	TRBV7-9	-	-	13